What follows are 8 T cell receptor beta chains derived from one specimen sequenced in a study of T cell responses to AZD1222 COVID-19 vaccine. The method was immunoSEQ multiplex PCR; TCRdb's version includes in-frame clones alone and lacks a portion of them. Seen here are 210,000 or so clones, just over 90% observed once, and the top ten hold approximately 1%. The material was peripheral blood, obtained on day 0 of MenACWY control vaccination. Receptor source: an adult in good health.

This clone was observed once. The V gene is TRBV7-9, the J gene TRBJ2-5; a weak D match, TRBD2 (7 bases). The CDR3 has 14 residues. Germline values: CDR1 SEHNR, CDR2 FQNEAQ (reference sequence). The germline V and J ends were trimmed by 5 bases and 3 bases, with 13 bases remaining between them. CDR3 DNA sequence: TGTGCCAGCAGCCCCCGGGGGGCAAAAGAGACCCAGTACTTC. Translation gives CASSPRGAKETQYF.

This chain connects TRBV6-5 to TRBJ1-2; D is unclear. CDR1 is MNHEY, CDR2 SVGAGI, per germline. Trimming shortened V by 4 bases and J by 8 bases, and 14 bases separated the two germline ends. This CDR3 contains 13 residues. The CDR3 DNA is TGTGCCAGCAGTTCACTCCCAGGCCGAGGCTACACCTTC. Translated, it gives CASSSLPGRGYTF.

This chain connects TRBV6-2 or TRBV6-3 to TRBJ1-5; the D gene is possibly TRBD1 (6 bases). Trimming stripped 5 bases from V and 7 bases from J, with 21 bases between. In germline, CDR1 is MNHEY, CDR2 SVGEGT. This CDR3 contains 16 residues. The CDR3 protein is CASSHLGGHAGQPQHF. CDR3 nucleotide sequence: TGTGCCAGCAGTCATTTGGGGGGACACGCCGGACAGCCCCAGCATTTT.

As to this clone: At the DNA level, this CDR3 is encoded by other sequences in the same sample as well. V and J are TRBV30 and TRBJ1-5; D ambiguous. V dropped 1 base and J dropped 4 bases, with 5 bases sitting between them. CDR1 is GTSNPN and CDR2 is SVGIG in the germline V gene (reference sequence). This CDR3 has 12 amino acids. The DNA of the CDR3 is TGTGCCTGGAGTGACTCGAATCAGCCCCAGCATTTT. Translation: CAWSDSNQPQHF.

This clone has a single count. The V call is TRBV12-3 or TRBV12-4, the J call TRBJ1-2, with D tentatively TRBD1 (6 bases). This CDR3 comprises 13 residues. Trimming cost V 2 bases and J 7 bases, with 11 bases left between them. CDR3 nucleotides: TGTGCCAGCAGTTTAAACAGGGCGGGTGGCTACACCTTC. It translates to CASSLNRAGGYTF.

The chain joins TRBV5-4 to TRBJ1-1, with D possibly matching TRBD1 (6 bases). Germline V gene data show CDR1 as SGHNT and CDR2 as YYREEE (reference sequence). V gave up 2 bases and J gave up 0 bases, with 14 bases separating them. This CDR3 is built from 16 residues. The CDR3 region is CASSFGQSYMNTEAFF. The CDR3, as DNA: TGTGCCAGCAGCTTCGGACAGAGCTACATGAACACTGAAGCTTTCTTT.

This clone came up once. This chain links TRBV3-1 (or the pseudogene TRBV3-2) with TRBJ1-5, with D possibly being TRBD1 (5 bases). The V end lost 0 bases, the J end lost 16 bases, and 19 bases lay between the germline ends. The CDR3 is 14 amino acids. Germline V lookup: CDR1 LGHDT, CDR2 YNNKEL (reference sequence). The CDR3 here is CASSQEGGKRGLHF. The CDR3 nucleotides read TGTGCCAGCAGCCAAGAGGGTGGGAAACGGGGCTTACATTTT.

The J gene is TRBJ1-6, the V gene TRBV3-1 (or the pseudogene TRBV3-2); 8 positions agree with TRBD1. This CDR3 is 15 amino acids long. The V gene's germline CDR1 is LGHDT and CDR2 YNNKEL (reference sequence). V shed 4 bases and J 7 bases; nucleotides not matched to a gene: 6. This CDR3 is CASSLTGGRNSPLHF. Here the CDR3 DNA reads TGTGCCAGCAGCCTAACAGGGGGTAGAAATTCACCCCTCCACTTT.